This T cell receptor (beta chain) was profiled in a study of T-cell reconstitution after alpha-beta-depleted transplantation in children. Preparing the TCRbeta library involved the use of unique molecular identifiers. From the PCR reads, TCRdb called clonotypes with MiXCR, one entry per CDR3 protein. The table shows around 370,000 distinct CDR3 sequences, with under 13% occurring only once. This clonotype was seen more than once but under ten times. V was pared by 2 bases and J by 6 bases, with 8 bases between. The CDR3 is 13 amino acids. Germline V lookup: CDR1 ENHRY, CDR2 SYGVKD. This chain connects TRBV10-3 to TRBJ1-5; D uncertain. This clonotype was obtained from a human donor who donated a stem cell graft to a child with acute lymphoblastic leukemia. The sample in question was PBMCs from the stem cell graft donor, obtained from the stem cell graft. CDR3: CAISEGMSQPQHF. The CDR3 region has the DNA TGTGCCATCAGTGAGGGGATGAGTCAGCCCCAGCATTTT.